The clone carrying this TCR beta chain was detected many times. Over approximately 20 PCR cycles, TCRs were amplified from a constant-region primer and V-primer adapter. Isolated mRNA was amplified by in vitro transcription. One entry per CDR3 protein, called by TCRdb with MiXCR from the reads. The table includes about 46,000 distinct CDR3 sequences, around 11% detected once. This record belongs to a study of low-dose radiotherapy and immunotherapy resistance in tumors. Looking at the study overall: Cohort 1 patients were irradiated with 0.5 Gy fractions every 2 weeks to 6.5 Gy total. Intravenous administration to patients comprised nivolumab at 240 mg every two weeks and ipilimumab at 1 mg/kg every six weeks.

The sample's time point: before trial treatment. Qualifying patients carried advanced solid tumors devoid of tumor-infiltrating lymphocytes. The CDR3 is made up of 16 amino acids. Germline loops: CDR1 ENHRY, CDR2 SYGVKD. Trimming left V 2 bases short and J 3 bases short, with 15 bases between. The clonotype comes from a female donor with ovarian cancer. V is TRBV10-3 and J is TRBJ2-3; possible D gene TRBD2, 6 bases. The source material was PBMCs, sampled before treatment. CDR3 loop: CAISEGSGGETDTQYF. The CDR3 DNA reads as TGTGCCATCAGTGAGGGATCCGGGGGTGAGACAGATACGCAGTATTTT.